These 26 T cell receptor beta chains were all obtained from the same sample, sequenced in a study of beta chain features in type 1 diabetes. Expressed TCRB transcripts were sequenced after all isolated RNA was converted to cDNA. Repertoires were generated with immunoSEQ multiplex PCR, while TCRdb's copy carries only in-frame clones and drops some. The sample consists of about 620,000 clones, around 15% of them appearing once. The sample consisted of naive CD4+ T cells from blood. These receptors came from a young man in good health.

The rearrangement links TRBV2 to TRBJ1-4, with D uncertain. Germline values: CDR1 SNHLY, CDR2 FYNNEI. The CDR3 contains 15 residues. V shed 0 bases and J shed 8 bases, with 13 bases lying between them. The CDR3 spells CASSEALTFWEKLFF. CDR3 DNA sequence: TGTGCCAGCAGTGAAGCGCTGACATTTTGGGAAAAACTGTTTTTT.

The chain joins TRBV6-1 to TRBJ2-5; 9 bases match TRBD1. This CDR3 is 15 amino acids long. Unmatched junction bases numbered 9, after V lost 5 bases and J lost 5 bases. Germline CDR1 MNHNS, CDR2 SASEGT. The CDR3 nucleotides are TGTGCCAGCAGTTCGACCGGGACAGGGCGGGAGACCCAGTACTTC. This sequence encodes CASSSTGTGRETQYF.

This sequence joins TRBV4-1 and TRBJ2-6, with TRBD1 identical over 9 bases. Germline V CDR1 and CDR2: MGHRA, YSYEKL. The CDR3 has 17 residues. The V and J ends lost 4 bases and 0 bases, in that order; junction bases with no gene match: 4. The CDR3, as DNA: TGCGCCAGCAGCCGGCAGGACAGGGGCTCTGGGGCCAACGTCCTGACTTTC. Protein sequence: CASSRQDRGSGANVLTF.

This clone has only a few counts. The chain combines TRBV2 with TRBJ1-3; D call uncertain. Per germline, CDR1 SNHLY and CDR2 FYNNEI. This CDR3 region has 13 residues. With 3 bases removed from V and 3 bases from J, the gap between germline ends came to 6 bases. In DNA, the CDR3 is TGTGCCAGCAGTGAGTCCCTTGGAAACACCATATATTTT. Residues: CASSESLGNTIYF.

This clone was seen a few times. The V call is TRBV6-4, the J call TRBJ2-1; D may be TRBD1 (6 bases). The CDR3 spans 14 residues. Germline values: CDR1 MRHNA, CDR2 SNTAGT. V lost 3 bases to trimming and J lost 5 bases, with 11 bases between them. CDR3: CASSEETGHNEQFF. In nucleotides, the CDR3 is TGTGCCAGCAGTGAGGAAACAGGGCACAATGAGCAGTTCTTC.

CDR3 sequence: CASSLHGRADYNEQFF. CDR3 nucleotides: TGTGCCAGCAGCTTACATGGCAGGGCGGACTACAATGAGCAGTTCTTC. The chain links TRBV7-9 to TRBJ2-1; tentative D call: TRBD1 (5 bases). Germline loops: CDR1 SEHNR, CDR2 FQNEAQ (reference sequence). The CDR3 consists of 16 residues. V gave up 2 bases and J gave up 3 bases, with 14 bases separating them.

This clone was observed a handful of times. V usage is TRBV23-1 and J usage is TRBJ2-7; no clear D gene. TRBV23-1 is sorted into the ORF group, with uncertain function. V was pared by 4 bases and J by 3 bases, with 22 bases between. The CDR3 is 17 residues long. CDR3 residues: CASSPMILEEISYEQYF. The CDR3 nucleotides are TGCGCCAGCAGTCCCATGATTCTTGAGGAGATCAGCTACGAGCAGTACTTC.

This clone was detected only a few times. The rearrangement joins TRBV28 to TRBJ2-3, with TRBD2 matching over 9 bases. This CDR3 has 16 residues. Germline loops: CDR1 MDHEN, CDR2 SYDVKM. The J segment lost 2 bases and the V segment lost 5 bases, leaving 8 bases of the junction unmatched. The DNA for the CDR3 is TGTGCCAGCAGTAGCTTGCTAGCGGGGTACACAGATACGCAGTATTTT. The encoded protein is CASSSLLAGYTDTQYF. Full variable domain (rest looked up from reference TRBV28 and TRBJ2-3): DVKVTQSSRYLVKRTGEKVFLECVQDMDHENMFWYRQDPGLGLRLIYFSYDVKMKEKGDIPEGYSVSREKKERFSLILESASTNQTSMYLCASSSLLAGYTDTQYFGPGTRLTVL.

This clone was detected a few times. The chain is built from TRBV5-1 and TRBJ1-5; the D is unclear. The V gene's germline CDR1 is SGHRS and CDR2 YFSETQ. CDR3 size: 13 residues. Trimming left V 4 bases short and J 1 base short, with 6 bases between. The CDR3 DNA is TGCGCCAGCAGCGCAAGCAGCAATCAGCCCCAGCATTTT. It codes for CASSASSNQPQHF.

This chain joins TRBV10-3 and TRBJ2-1; 7 positions match TRBD1. J lost 5 bases, V lost 4 bases, and 2 bases had no gene match. Germline CDR1 reads ENHRY; CDR2 reads SYGVKD. The CDR3 is 13 amino acids. The CDR3 protein is CAISGGQDNEQFF. The CDR3, as DNA: TGTGCCATCAGTGGCGGACAGGACAATGAGCAGTTCTTC.

This clone came up a few times. CDR3 region: CASREGRRTSGRPDTQYF. CDR3 nucleotides: TGTGCCAGTAGGGAGGGACGGCGGACTAGCGGGAGGCCGGATACGCAGTATTTT. The chain employs TRBV19 and TRBJ2-3; 14 nucleotides agree with TRBD2. Germline CDR1 is LNHDA and CDR2 is SQIVND (reference sequence). CDR3 length equals 18 residues. V lost 6 bases and J lost 6; bases outside the gene matches: 14.

V gene TRBV19 combines with J gene TRBJ1-5; TRBD1 is a possible D gene (6 bases). The germline V gene encodes CDR1 LNHDA and CDR2 SQIVND (reference sequence). V lost 0 bases, J lost 0 bases, and 24 bases lay in between. This CDR3 has 21 amino acids. The CDR3 region is CASSIDGRGQRKDYSNQPQHF. CDR3 DNA sequence: TGTGCCAGTAGTATAGACGGGCGAGGACAGCGAAAAGACTATAGCAATCAGCCCCAGCATTTT.

The rearrangement joins TRBV15 to TRBJ2-4, with a tentative D call TRBD1 (5 bases). In germline, CDR1 is LNHNV, CDR2 YYDKDF (reference sequence). CDR3 length: 12 residues. Between the trimmed V and J ends, which lost 9 bases and 4 bases, there was a span of 10 bases. CDR3 residues: CATGAGKNIQYF. The CDR3 DNA reads TGTGCCACTGGGGCTGGAAAAAACATTCAGTACTTC.

This clone has a handful of counts. The rearrangement uses TRBV10-3 and TRBJ2-7; D gene unclear. Germline V gene sequence: CDR1 ENHRY, CDR2 SYGVKD. V was clipped by 7 bases and J by 0 bases, with 7 bases between them. CDR3 length: 12 residues. The CDR3 spells CAIIGDSYEQYF. The CDR3 DNA reads as TGTGCCATCATTGGGGACTCCTACGAGCAGTACTTC.

The chain carries TRBV6-5 and TRBJ2-4; D might be TRBD1 (5 bases). Germline-derived CDR1 and CDR2 are MNHEY and SVGAGI. There are 15 residues in the CDR3. Between the trimmed V and J ends, which lost 8 bases and 0 bases, there was a span of 14 bases. DNA of the CDR3: TGTGCCAGCGGCCCTTACAGGCTAGCCAAAAACATTCAGTACTTC. This gives the protein CASGPYRLAKNIQYF.

This clone turned up a few times. The CDR3 DNA reads as TGCAGTGCTATGCGGGGGGAGCAGTACTTC. Translated: CSAMRGEQYF. The chain recombines TRBV20-1 with TRBJ2-7, with TRBD2 matching 7 bases. Looked up from germline, CDR1 is DFQATT and CDR2 is SNEGSKA (reference sequence). With 4 bases clipped from V and 7 bases from J, the junction kept 1 base outside the gene matches. The CDR3 covers 10 residues.

V is TRBV29-1 and J is TRBJ1-6; D possibly corresponds to TRBD1 (6 bases). The length of the CDR3 is 15 residues. Germline V gene lookup returns CDR1 SQVTM and CDR2 ANQGSEA. V lost 6 bases and J 0 bases, leaving 12 bases between the germline ends. The CDR3 DNA reads TGCAGCGTGCGGACAGCGAGCTCCTATAATTCACCCCTCCACTTT. This gives the protein CSVRTASSYNSPLHF.

The chain joins TRBV9 to TRBJ1-2, with D possibly TRBD1 on 6 matching bases. Germline V gives CDR1 SGDLS, CDR2 YYNGEE. The CDR3 runs to 15 residues. Trimming took 2 bases from V and 4 from J, leaving 15 bases between them. The CDR3 loop reads CASSVKPDRPYGYTF. CDR3 coding DNA: TGTGCCAGCAGCGTGAAACCAGACAGGCCCTATGGCTACACCTTC.

CDR3 sequence reads: CASSQLAGGLSYNEQFF. The CDR3 bases are TGCGCCAGCAGCCAGCTAGCGGGAGGGCTGTCCTACAATGAGCAGTTCTTC. The chain joins TRBV4-1 to TRBJ2-1, with 12 bases fitting TRBD2. CDR1 is MGHRA and CDR2 is YSYEKL in the germline V gene. The CDR3 loop spans 17 amino acids. The V segment lost 3 bases and the J segment 1 base; nucleotides outside the gene matches: 4.

The chain uses TRBV29-1 and TRBJ2-7, with 10 bases that match TRBD1. The CDR3 contains 16 residues. Germline values: CDR1 SQVTM, CDR2 ANQGSEA. Trimming at V came to 0 bases and at J to 1 base, leaving 6 bases not matched to a gene. The CDR3 loop reads CSVEDRRTGGSYEQYF. The CDR3 DNA is TGCAGCGTTGAAGATCGCCGGACAGGGGGGTCCTACGAGCAGTACTTC.

The sample holds a few counts of this clone. J is TRBJ2-2 and V is TRBV4-2; D remains ambiguous. Germline V lookup: CDR1 LGHNA, CDR2 YNFKEQ. The CDR3 length is 12 residues. V was clipped by 4 bases and J by 6 bases, with 6 bases between them. Written as DNA, the CDR3 is TGTGCCAGCAGCCGCGCTTCCGGGGAGCTGTTTTTT. This gives the protein CASSRASGELFF.

This clone has just a few counts. This rearrangement joins TRBV7-9 to TRBJ2-7; 9 bases are a match to TRBD1. V lost 4 bases, J lost 6 bases, and 4 bases stayed unmatched. CDR1 and CDR2 (germline): SEHNR, FQNEAQ (reference sequence). This CDR3 spans 13 amino acids. The CDR3 nucleotides are TGTGCCAGCAGCTGGACAGGGGTTGGCGAGCAGTACTTC. It specifies CASSWTGVGEQYF.

This clone turned up a few times. The genes are TRBV7-9 and TRBJ2-1; possible D gene TRBD2, 5 bases. The germline CDR1 and CDR2 sequences are SEHNR and FQNEAQ (reference sequence). The CDR3 has 16 amino acids. The ends were cut back, 4 bases at V and 3 bases at J, with 16 bases in the middle. The CDR3 DNA is TGTGCCAGCAGCTCCCCCGGGGATGGGCACTACAATGAGCAGTTCTTC. Translation: CASSSPGDGHYNEQFF.

In its sample, this clone was seen a few times. The chain joins TRBV11-3 to TRBJ2-2; weak D call: TRBD2 (5 bases). The CDR3 totals 12 residues. V was trimmed by 6 bases and J by 4 bases, leaving 6 bases between them. In germline, CDR1 is SGHNT, CDR2 YENEEA. The DNA for the CDR3 is TGTGCCAGCAGTCTAGCCACCGGGGAGCTGTTTTTT. The encoded protein is CASSLATGELFF.

This clone has only a few counts. The J gene is TRBJ2-3, the V gene TRBV29-1; D might be TRBD2 (6 bases). Germline values: CDR1 SQVTM, CDR2 ANQGSEA. The CDR3 totals 13 residues. Trimming removed 2 bases at V and 0 bases at J, with 6 bases between. DNA for the CDR3: TGCAGCGTTGAAAGCGGGAGCACAGATACGCAGTATTTT. It specifies CSVESGSTDTQYF.

This clone came up a few times. The V and J genes are TRBV2 and TRBJ2-2; possibly TRBD1 for D (6 bases). In germline, CDR1 is SNHLY, CDR2 FYNNEI. The CDR3 has 15 amino acids. Trimming stripped 2 bases from V and 4 bases from J, with 11 bases between. In DNA form, the CDR3 reads TGTGCCAGCAGTGAACAGGGGCGTCCCACCGGGGAGCTGTTTTTT. Translating gives CASSEQGRPTGELFF.